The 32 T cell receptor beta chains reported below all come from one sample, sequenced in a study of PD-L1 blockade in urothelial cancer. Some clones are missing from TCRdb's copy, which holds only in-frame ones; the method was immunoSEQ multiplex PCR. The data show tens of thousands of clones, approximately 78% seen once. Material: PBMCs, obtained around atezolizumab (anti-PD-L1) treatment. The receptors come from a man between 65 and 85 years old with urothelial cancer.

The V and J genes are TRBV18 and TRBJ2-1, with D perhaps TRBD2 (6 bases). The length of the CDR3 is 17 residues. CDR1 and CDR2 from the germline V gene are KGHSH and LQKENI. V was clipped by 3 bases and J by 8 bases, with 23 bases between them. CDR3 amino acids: CASSPQLDGGFSDEQFF. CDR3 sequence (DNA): TGTGCCAGCTCACCCCAATTGGACGGGGGATTTAGCGATGAGCAGTTCTTC.

The CDR3 DNA follows: TGTGCCAGCAGTGAAGCGCTTTCCGGGACTTACTATGGCTACACCTTC. Amino acid sequence: CASSEALSGTYYGYTF. This sequence joins TRBV2 and TRBJ1-2; perhaps TRBD1 as D (5 bases). V was trimmed by 0 bases and J by 3 bases, leaving 14 bases between them. Looked up from germline, CDR1 is SNHLY and CDR2 is FYNNEI. The CDR3 extends over 16 amino acids.

The CDR3, as DNA: TGTGCCAGCAGCCCCCGCCGCGGGACTAGCGTGTCCGAGCAGTACTTC. This codes for CASSPRRGTSVSEQYF. The V gene is TRBV9, the J gene TRBJ2-7; 10 bases are a match to TRBD2. V lost 4 bases, J lost 6 bases, and 13 bases stayed unmatched. The CDR3 runs 16 residues. The germline CDR1 and CDR2 sequences are SGDLS and YYNGEE.

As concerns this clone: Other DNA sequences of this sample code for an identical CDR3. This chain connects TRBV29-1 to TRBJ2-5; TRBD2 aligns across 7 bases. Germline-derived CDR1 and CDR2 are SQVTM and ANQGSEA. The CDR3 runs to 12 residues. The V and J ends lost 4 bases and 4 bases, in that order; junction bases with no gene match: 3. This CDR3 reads CSVATSRETQYF. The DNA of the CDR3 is TGCAGCGTTGCGACTAGCAGAGAGACCCAGTACTTC.

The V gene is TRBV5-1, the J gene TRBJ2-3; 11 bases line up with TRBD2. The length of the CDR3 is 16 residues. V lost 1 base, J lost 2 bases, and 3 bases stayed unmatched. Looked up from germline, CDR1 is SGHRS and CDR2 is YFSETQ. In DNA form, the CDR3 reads TGCGCCAGCAGCTTGAGACTAGCGGGACACACAGATACGCAGTATTTT. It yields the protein CASSLRLAGHTDTQYF. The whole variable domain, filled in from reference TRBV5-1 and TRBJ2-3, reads KAGVTQTPRYLIKTRGQQVTLSCSPISGHRSVSWYQQTPGQGLQFLFEYFSETQRNKGNFPGRFSGRQFSNSRSEMNVSTLELGDSALYLCASSLRLAGHTDTQYFGPGTRLTVL.

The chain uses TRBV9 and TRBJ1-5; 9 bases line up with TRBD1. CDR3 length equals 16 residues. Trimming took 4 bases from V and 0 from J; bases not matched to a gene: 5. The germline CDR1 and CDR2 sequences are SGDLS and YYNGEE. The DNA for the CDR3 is TGTGCCAGCAGCCCCCGGACAGGGGCTAGCAATCAGCCCCAGCATTTT. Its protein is CASSPRTGASNQPQHF.

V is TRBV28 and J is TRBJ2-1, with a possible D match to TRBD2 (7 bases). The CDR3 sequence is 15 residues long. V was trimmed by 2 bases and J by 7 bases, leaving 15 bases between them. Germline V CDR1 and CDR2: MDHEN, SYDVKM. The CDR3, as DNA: TGTGCCAGCAGTTTAAGGGGGGAGGGCCTGAATGAGCAGTTCTTC. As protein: CASSLRGEGLNEQFF.

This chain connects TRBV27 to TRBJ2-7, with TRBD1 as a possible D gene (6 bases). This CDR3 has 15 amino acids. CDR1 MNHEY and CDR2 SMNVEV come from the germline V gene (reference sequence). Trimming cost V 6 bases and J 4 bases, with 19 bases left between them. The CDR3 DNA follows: TGTGCCAGCAGATCCCAGGGGACGTTCGCGTACGAGCAGTACTTC. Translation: CASRSQGTFAYEQYF.

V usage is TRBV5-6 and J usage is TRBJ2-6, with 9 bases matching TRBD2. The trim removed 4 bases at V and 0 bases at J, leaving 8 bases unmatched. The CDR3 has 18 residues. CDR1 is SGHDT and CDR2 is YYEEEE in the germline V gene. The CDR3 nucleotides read TGTGCCAGCAGCCGTTCTAGCGGGGCTAACTCTGGGGCCAACGTCCTGACTTTC. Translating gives CASSRSSGANSGANVLTF.

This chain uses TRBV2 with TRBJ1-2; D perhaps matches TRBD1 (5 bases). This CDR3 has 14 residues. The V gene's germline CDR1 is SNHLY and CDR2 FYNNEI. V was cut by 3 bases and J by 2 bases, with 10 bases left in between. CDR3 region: CASSDEEGNYGYTF. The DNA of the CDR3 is TGTGCCAGCAGTGACGAGGAGGGGAACTATGGCTACACCTTC.

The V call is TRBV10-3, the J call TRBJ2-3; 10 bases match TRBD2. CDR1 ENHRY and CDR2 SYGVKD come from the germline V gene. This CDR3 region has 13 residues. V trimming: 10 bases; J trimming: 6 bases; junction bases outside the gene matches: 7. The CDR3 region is CASATSGADTQYF. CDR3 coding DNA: TGTGCCAGCGCTACTAGCGGGGCGGATACGCAGTATTTT.

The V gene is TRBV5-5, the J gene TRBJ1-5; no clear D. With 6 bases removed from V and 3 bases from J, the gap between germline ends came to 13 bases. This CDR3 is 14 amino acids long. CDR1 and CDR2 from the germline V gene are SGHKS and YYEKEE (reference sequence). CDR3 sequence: CASTPSQDNQPQHF. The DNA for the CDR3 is TGTGCCAGCACTCCCTCTCAGGACAATCAGCCCCAGCATTTT.

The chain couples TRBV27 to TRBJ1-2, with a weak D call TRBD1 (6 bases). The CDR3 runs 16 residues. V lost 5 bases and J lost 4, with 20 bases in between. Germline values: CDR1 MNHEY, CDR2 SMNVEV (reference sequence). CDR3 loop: CASSASSDRPTYGYTF. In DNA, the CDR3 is TGTGCCAGCAGTGCCTCCAGCGACAGGCCGACCTATGGCTACACCTTC.

CDR3 nucleotides: TGTGCCAGCACATTTGCGGGAGGGAGGGAGACCCAGTACTTC. This sequence encodes CASTFAGGRETQYF. The V gene is TRBV6-1, the J gene TRBJ2-5; 9 bases agree with TRBD2. Looked up from germline, CDR1 is MNHNS and CDR2 is SASEGT. V shed 7 bases, J shed 5 bases, and the junction held 8 bases outside the gene matches. The CDR3 has 14 amino acids.

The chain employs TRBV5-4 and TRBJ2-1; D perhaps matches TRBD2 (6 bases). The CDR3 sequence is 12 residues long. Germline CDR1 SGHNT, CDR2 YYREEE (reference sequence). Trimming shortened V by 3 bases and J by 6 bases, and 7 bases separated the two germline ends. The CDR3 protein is CASSSGLNEQFF. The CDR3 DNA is TGTGCCAGCAGCTCGGGACTCAATGAGCAGTTCTTC.

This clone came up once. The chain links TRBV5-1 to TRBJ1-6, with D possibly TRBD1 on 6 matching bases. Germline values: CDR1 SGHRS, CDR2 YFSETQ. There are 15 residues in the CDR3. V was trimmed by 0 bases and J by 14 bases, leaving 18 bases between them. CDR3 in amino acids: CASSLASGELGSLHF. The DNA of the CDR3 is TGCGCCAGCAGCTTGGCCTCAGGGGAGCTTGGGTCCCTCCACTTT.

CDR3: CASKAGGSGANVLTF. DNA of the CDR3: TGTGCCAGTAAGGCAGGGGGCTCTGGGGCCAACGTCCTGACTTTC. The chain carries TRBV19 and TRBJ2-6, with 7 bases lining up with TRBD1. CDR1 LNHDA and CDR2 SQIVND come from the germline V gene (reference sequence). The CDR3 is made up of 15 amino acids. J gave up 0 bases and V 7 bases, and 3 bases lay outside the gene matches.

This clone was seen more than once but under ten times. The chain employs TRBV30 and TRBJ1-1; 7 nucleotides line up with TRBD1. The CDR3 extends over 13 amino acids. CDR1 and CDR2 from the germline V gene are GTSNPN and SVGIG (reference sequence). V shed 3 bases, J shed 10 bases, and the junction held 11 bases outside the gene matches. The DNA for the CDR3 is TGTGCCTGGAGCTCGGGACAGCCCGAGAGAGCTTTCTTT. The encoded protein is CAWSSGQPERAFF. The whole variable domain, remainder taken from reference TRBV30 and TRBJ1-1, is SQTIHQWPATLVQPVGSPLSLECTVEGTSNPNLYWYRQAAGRGLQLLFYSVGIGQISSEVPQNLSASRPQDRQFILSSKKLLLSDSGFYLCAWSSGQPERAFFGQGTRLTVV.

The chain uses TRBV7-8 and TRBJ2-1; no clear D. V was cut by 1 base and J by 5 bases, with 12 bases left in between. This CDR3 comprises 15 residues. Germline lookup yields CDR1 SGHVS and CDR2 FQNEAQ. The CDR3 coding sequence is TGTGCCAGCAGCTTAGATCCAACCCTAAACAATGAGCAGTTCTTC. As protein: CASSLDPTLNNEQFF.

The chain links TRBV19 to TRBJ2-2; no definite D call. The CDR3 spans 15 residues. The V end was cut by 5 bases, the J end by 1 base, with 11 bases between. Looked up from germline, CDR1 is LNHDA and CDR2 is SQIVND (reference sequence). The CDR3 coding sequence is TGTGCCAGTAGTCCCCGACTGCAGAACACCGGGGAGCTGTTTTTT. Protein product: CASSPRLQNTGELFF.

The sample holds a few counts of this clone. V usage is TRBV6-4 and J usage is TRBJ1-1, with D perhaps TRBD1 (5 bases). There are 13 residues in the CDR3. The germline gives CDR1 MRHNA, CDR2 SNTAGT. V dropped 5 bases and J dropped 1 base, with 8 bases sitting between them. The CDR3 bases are TGTGCCAGCAGTTTACAGGAGAACACTGAAGCTTTCTTT. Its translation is CASSLQENTEAFF.

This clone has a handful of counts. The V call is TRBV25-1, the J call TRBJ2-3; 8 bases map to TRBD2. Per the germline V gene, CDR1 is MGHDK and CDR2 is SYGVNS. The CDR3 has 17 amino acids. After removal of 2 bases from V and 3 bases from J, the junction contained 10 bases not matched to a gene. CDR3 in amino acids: CASSEIRGGQGTDTQYF. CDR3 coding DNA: TGTGCCAGCAGTGAAATTCGGGGGGGGCAGGGAACAGATACGCAGTATTTT.

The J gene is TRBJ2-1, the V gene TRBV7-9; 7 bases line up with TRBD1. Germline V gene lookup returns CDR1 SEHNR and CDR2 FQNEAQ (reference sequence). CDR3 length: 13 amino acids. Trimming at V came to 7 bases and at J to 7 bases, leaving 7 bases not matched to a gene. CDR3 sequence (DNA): TGTGCCAGCACCGACAGGGCTGGGAATGAGCAGTTCTTC. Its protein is CASTDRAGNEQFF.

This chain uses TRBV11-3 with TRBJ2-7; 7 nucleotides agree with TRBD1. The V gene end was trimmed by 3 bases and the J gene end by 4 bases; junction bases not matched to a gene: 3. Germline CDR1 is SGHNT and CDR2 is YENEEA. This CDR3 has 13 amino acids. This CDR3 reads CASSLGQSYEQYF. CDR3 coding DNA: TGTGCCAGCAGCTTGGGACAGAGTTACGAGCAGTACTTC.

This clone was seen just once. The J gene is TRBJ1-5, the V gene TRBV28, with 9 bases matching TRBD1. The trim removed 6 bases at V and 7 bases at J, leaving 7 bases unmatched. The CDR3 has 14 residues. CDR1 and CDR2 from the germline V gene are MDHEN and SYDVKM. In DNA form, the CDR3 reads TGTGCCAGCAGCCCACAGGGGGCTCGACAGCCCCAGCATTTT. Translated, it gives CASSPQGARQPQHF.

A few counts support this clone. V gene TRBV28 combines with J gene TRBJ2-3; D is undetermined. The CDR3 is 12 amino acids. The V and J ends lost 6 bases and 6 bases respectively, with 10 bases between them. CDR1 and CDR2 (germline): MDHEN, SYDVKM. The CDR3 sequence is CASSLLRDTQYF. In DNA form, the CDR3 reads TGTGCCAGCAGCCTCCTGCGTGATACGCAGTATTTT.

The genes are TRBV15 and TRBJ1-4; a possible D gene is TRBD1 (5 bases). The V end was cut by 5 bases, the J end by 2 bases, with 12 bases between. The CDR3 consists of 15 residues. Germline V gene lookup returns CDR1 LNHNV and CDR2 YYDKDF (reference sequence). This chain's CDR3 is CATSGGSRTNEKLFF. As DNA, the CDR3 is TGTGCCACCAGCGGGGGGTCTAGGACTAATGAAAAACTGTTTTTT.

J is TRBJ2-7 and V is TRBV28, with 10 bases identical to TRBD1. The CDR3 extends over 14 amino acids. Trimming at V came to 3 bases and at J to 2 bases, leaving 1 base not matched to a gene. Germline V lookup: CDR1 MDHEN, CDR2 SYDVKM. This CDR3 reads CASSLGQGPYEQYF. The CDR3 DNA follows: TGTGCCAGCAGTTTGGGACAGGGGCCCTACGAGCAGTACTTC.

CDR3 region: CSAVTDNEQFF. CDR3 sequence (DNA): TGCAGTGCAGTTACTGACAATGAGCAGTTCTTC. The chain joins TRBV20-1 to TRBJ2-1; D uncertain. Germline CDR1 reads DFQATT; CDR2 reads SNEGSKA (reference sequence). The CDR3 runs 11 residues. V was trimmed by 6 bases and J by 5 bases, leaving 8 bases between them.

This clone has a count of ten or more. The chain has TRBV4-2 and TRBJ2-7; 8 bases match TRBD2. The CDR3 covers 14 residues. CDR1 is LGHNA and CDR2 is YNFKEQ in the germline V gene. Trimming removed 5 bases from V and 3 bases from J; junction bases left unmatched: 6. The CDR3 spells CASSVGTSFYEQYF. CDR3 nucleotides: TGTGCCAGCAGCGTCGGGACTAGTTTCTACGAGCAGTACTTC.

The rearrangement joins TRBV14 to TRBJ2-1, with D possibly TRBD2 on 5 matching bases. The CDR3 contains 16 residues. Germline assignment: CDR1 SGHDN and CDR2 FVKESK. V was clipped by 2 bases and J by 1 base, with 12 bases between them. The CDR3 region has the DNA TGTGCCAGCAGCCAATTCGCGGGCGGTTCCTACAATGAGCAGTTCTTC. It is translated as CASSQFAGGSYNEQFF. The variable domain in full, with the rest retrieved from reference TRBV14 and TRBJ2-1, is EAGVTQFPSHSVIEKGQTVTLRCDPISGHDNLYWYRRVMGKEIKFLLHFVKESKQDESGMPNNRFLAERTGGTYSTLKVQPAELEDSGVYFCASSQFAGGSYNEQFFGPGTRLTVL.

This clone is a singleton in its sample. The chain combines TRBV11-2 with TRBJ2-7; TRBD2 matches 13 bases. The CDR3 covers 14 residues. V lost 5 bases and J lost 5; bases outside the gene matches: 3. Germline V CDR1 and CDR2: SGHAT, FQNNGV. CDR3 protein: CASSRTSGSHEQYF. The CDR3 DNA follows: TGTGCCAGCAGCCGGACTAGCGGGAGCCACGAGCAGTACTTC.